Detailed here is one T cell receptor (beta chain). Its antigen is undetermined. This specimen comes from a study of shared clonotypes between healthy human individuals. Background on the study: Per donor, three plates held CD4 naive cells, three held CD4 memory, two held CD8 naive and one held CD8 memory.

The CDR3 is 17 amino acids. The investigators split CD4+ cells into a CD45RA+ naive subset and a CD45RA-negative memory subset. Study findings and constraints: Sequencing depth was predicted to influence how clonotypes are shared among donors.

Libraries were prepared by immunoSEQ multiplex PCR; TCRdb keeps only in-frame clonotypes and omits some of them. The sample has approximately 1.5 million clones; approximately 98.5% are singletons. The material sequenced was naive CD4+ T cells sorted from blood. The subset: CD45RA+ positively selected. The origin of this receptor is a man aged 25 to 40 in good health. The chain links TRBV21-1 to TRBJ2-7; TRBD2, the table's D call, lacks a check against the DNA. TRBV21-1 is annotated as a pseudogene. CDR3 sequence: CASSYFGLAGSAYEQYF. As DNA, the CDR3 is TGTGCCAGCAGCTACTTCGGACTAGCGGGATCCGCCTACGAGCAGTACTTC.